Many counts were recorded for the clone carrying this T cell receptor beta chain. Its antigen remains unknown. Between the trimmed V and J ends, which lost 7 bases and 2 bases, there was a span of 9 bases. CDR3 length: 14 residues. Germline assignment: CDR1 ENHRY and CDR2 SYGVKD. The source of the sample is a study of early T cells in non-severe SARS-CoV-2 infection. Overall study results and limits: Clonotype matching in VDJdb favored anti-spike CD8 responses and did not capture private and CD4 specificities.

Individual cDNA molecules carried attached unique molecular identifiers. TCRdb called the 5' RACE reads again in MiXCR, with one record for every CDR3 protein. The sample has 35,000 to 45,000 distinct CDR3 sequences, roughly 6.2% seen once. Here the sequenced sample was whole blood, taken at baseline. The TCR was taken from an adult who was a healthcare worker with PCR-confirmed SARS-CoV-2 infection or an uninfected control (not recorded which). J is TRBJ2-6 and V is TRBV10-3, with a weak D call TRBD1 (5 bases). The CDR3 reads CAIKGITGANVLTF. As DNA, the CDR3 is TGTGCCATCAAGGGGATAACTGGGGCCAACGTCCTGACTTTC.